These 4 T cell receptor beta chains were sequenced from one sample in a study of high-grade serous ovarian cancer treatment subgroups. Tumor samples were obtained before definitive surgery or chemotherapy. The data were produced by immunoSEQ multiplex PCR, yet TCRdb's version contains in-frame clones alone and is incomplete. The table records about 2,700 clones, about four fifths of them present only once. The specimen sequenced was tumor tissue. These receptors were collected from a human donor with high-grade serous ovarian cancer.

J is TRBJ1-4 and V is TRBV5-5, with 7 bases fitting TRBD1. Germline-derived CDR1 and CDR2 are SGHKS and YYEKEE (reference sequence). The J segment lost 7 bases and the V segment lost 3 bases, leaving 6 bases of the junction unmatched. The CDR3 covers 14 residues. The CDR3 nucleotides read TGTGCCAGCAGCTCCGGGACAGCGGCTGAAAAACTGTTTTTT. Its protein product is CASSSGTAAEKLFF.

As to this clone: A junction boundary mismatches the germline segment, possibly from a read error. The CDR3 loop is CASSLGQGKETQYF. The CDR3 DNA reads TGCGCCAGCAGTTTGGGACAGGGTAAAGAGACCCAGTACTTC. This chain links TRBV5-1 with TRBJ2-5; 9 nucleotides agree with TRBD1. In germline, CDR1 is SGHRS, CDR2 YFSETQ. The CDR3 spans 14 residues.

The V call is TRBV28, the J call TRBJ2-4; the D gene is possibly TRBD2 (5 bases). CDR1 MDHEN and CDR2 SYDVKM come from the germline V gene. The CDR3 length is 14 residues. The germline V and J ends were trimmed by 6 bases and 4 bases, with 13 bases remaining between them. CDR3 sequence reads: CASSLDGVKNIQYF. The CDR3 DNA is TGTGCCAGCAGCCTCGACGGGGTTAAAAACATTCAGTACTTC.

The chain is built from TRBV21-1 and TRBJ1-4. TRBV21-1 is reported as a pseudogene. The length of the CDR3 is 15 residues. CDR3 protein: CASSKARIPNEKLFF. The CDR3 coding sequence is TGTGCCAGCAGCAAAGCGCGGATACCTAATGAAAAACTGTTTTTT.